The TCR beta chain described here comes from a study of somatic mutations in cytotoxic T cells in rheumatoid arthritis (dated by TCRdb to about 2017). Regarding the research as a whole: Peripheral blood (around 28 ml EDTA) was collected from patients immediately after diagnosis and before any treatment began. Whether expanded CD8+ T-cell clones in untreated, newly diagnosed rheumatoid arthritis carry somatic mutations was the study question, and clonality was characterized with TCRB deep sequencing. Patients and controls did not essentially differ in median age, which was nearly identical between the groups. Some V beta antibody-stained T-cell populations were flow-sorted on a FACSAria II or Sony SH800 at nearly 100% purity, and sorted V beta1+ cells also underwent TCRB sequencing. A total of 65 or so rheumatoid arthritis patients and about 21 healthy controls underwent TCRB deep sequencing.

Results and caveats for the whole study, not just this receptor: Several identical CD8+ TCRB sequences were found in both blood and synovial fluid, and in about an eighth of the 65 patients the largest CD8+ clone exceeded 20% of CD8+ cells. Viral specificity could not be ruled out by absence from virus-specific databases, and the antigen targets of the expanded CD8+ clones remained unknown. CD8+ clonality increased with age in patients (Spearman r ≈ 0.49) but not in healthy controls. CD8+ T-cell clonality did not differ significantly between rheumatoid arthritis patients and age-matched healthy controls.

Positive magnetic bead selection on an AutoMACS was used to isolate CD4+ and CD8+ cells, with flow cytometry used to check purity. Clonal expansions were first screened by flow cytometry with a TCR V beta antibody panel, then characterized by TCRB deep sequencing of sorted CD8+ fractions. Ficoll-Paque PLUS density gradient separation was used to isolate peripheral blood mononuclear cells. Using Nucleospin Tissue or Tissue XS kits, DNA was extracted from CD4-enriched, CD8-enriched or PBMC samples, with quantification by a Qubit 2.0 fluorometer. Note on this clone: Its cognate antigen has yet to be identified. Per-nucleotide qualities are absent, and no much larger clonotype sits a single base away.

TCRB CDR3 sequencing used the immunoSEQ assay on genomic DNA. Regarding the original processing steps: When patient CD8+ clones exceeding 1% were checked against published virus-specific TCRB sequences, only a few matched. Analyses were restricted to productive TCRB rearrangements. Defining a clone by its unique TCRB CDR3 sequence, the study calculated clonality as a productive clonality index derived from Shannon entropy. The template counts of each clone relative to the total templates per sample were used to calculate repertoire overlap between two samples. V-gene usage measured by flow cytometry correlated with TCRB sequencing V-gene usage, with a Spearman r of approximately 0.6. TCRdb limited this immuneACCESS table to in-frame rearrangements with V and J called. A share of clones is missing; checked studies link under half to unresolved V genes, and the rest is unexplained. For V, J and clone size, that table is used; D and trimming come from the DNA. In all, the sample holds about 18,000 clones, and about 80% of those were seen once. The ten top clones hold approximately 30% of the sample.

The specimen sequenced was CD8+ T cells sorted from blood. The sequence came from an adult with rheumatoid arthritis.

The CDR3 amino acid sequence is: CASSLILAPLGNEQFF. The DNA is TGTGCCAGCAGCTTAATACTAGCTCCACTAGGCAATGAGCAGTTCTTC. This chain joins TRBV5-8 to TRBJ2-1; TRBD2 is a possible D gene, resting on 6 matching bases. V gives up 2 bases and J gives up 6 bases, and the segment between their germline ends measures 18 bases. The CDR3, cysteine through phenylalanine, is 16 amino acids long. The CDR3 DNA has 48 bases and is translated from base 1. Looking up the germline V gene yields CDR1 SGHTS and CDR2 YDEGEE.